The 2 T cell receptor beta chains reported below all come from one sample, sequenced in a study of cytomegalovirus exposure and HLA in healthy donors. PCR was performed using 60 Vbeta and 13 Jbeta primers. Sequencing used immunoSEQ multiplex PCR; TCRdb keeps in-frame clones, though not all of them. This sample yields about 120,000 clones, of which 50% to 80% are seen a single time; more than 6.5% belongs to the top ten. The sequenced sample was PBMCs. All receptors derive from a woman between 40 and 50 years old in good health and CMV-seropositive.

V usage is TRBV6-1 and J usage is TRBJ2-6, with unresolved D. Trimming left V 1 base short and J 0 bases short, with 13 bases between. Germline CDR1 is MNHNS and CDR2 is SASEGT. The CDR3 has 18 residues. The CDR3 sequence is CASSEGLQSFSGANVLTF. The CDR3, as DNA: TGTGCCAGCAGTGAAGGGCTTCAGTCTTTCTCTGGGGCCAACGTCCTGACTTTC.

The chain couples TRBV28 to TRBJ2-7, with D possibly being TRBD1 (7 bases). Germline loops: CDR1 MDHEN, CDR2 SYDVKM. The CDR3 covers 17 residues. Trimming shortened V by 1 base and J by 3 bases, and 19 bases separated the two germline ends. The CDR3 bases are TGTGCCAGCAGTTTATTTCGGGGGTTTAGGGGGCTCTACGAGCAGTACTTC. Its protein product is CASSLFRGFRGLYEQYF.